This T cell receptor (beta chain) emerged from a study of CD4 T cells in relation to SARS-CoV-2 and coronaviruses. The ends were cut back, 2 bases at V and 5 bases at J, with 12 bases in the middle. Germline values: CDR1 KGHSH, CDR2 LQKENI. This CDR3 comprises 14 residues. Some clones are missing from TCRdb's copy, which holds only in-frame ones; the method was immunoSEQ multiplex PCR. The sample yields about 38,000 clones, around nine tenths seen once. Sequencing was done on a sample of memory CD4+ T cells from PBMCs. This clonotype was obtained from an adult with COVID-19. V is TRBV18 and J is TRBJ1-2; possible D gene TRBD1, 5 bases. This CDR3 is CASSPAGQNYGYTF. The CDR3 nucleotides read TGTGCCAGCTCACCAGCGGGGCAGAATTATGGCTACACCTTC. Full variable domain (rest looked up from reference TRBV18 and TRBJ1-2): NAGVMQNPRHLVRRRGQEARLRCSPMKGHSHVYWYRQLPEEGLKFMVYLQKENIIDESGMPKERFSAEFPKEGPSILRIQQVVRGDSAAYFCASSPAGQNYGYTFGSGTRLTVV.